This T cell receptor (beta chain) comes out of a study of blood T cell repertoires in COVID-19. Sequencing used immunoSEQ multiplex PCR; TCRdb keeps in-frame clones, though not all of them. The repertoire includes 220,000 or so clones, 84% of them detected once, and approximately 5.1% sits in the top ten. The CDR3 totals 15 residues. With V trimmed by 5 bases and J by 5 bases, 7 bases remained unmatched. The germline V gene has CDR1 SGHVS and CDR2 FNYEAQ. The specimen was peripheral blood. The sequence came from a woman aged 55-70 years who had recovered from COVID-19. The rearrangement links TRBV7-6 to TRBJ2-5; TRBD2 agrees at 11 bases. The CDR3 reads CASSHSGGGMETQYF. CDR3 sequence (DNA): TGTGCCAGCAGCCATAGCGGGGGGGGAATGGAGACCCAGTACTTC.